Shown below are 14 T cell receptor beta chains from a single sample sequenced in a study of siplizumab effects on memory and regulatory T cells. Method: immunoSEQ multiplex PCR; TCRdb's copy keeps in-frame clones and lacks some. This table holds around 100,000 clones, 94% found once. Input material: non-Treg CD4+ T cells sorted from blood. All receptors derive from a human donor in good health.

The chain couples TRBV7-9 to TRBJ2-5; 7 bases fit TRBD1. Germline-derived CDR1 and CDR2 are SEHNR and FQNEAQ (reference sequence). Germline trimming cut 0 bases from V and 3 bases from J; bases unmatched to any gene: 1. The CDR3 loop spans 14 amino acids. The CDR3 region is CASSLAGQKETQYF. The CDR3 nucleotides are TGTGCCAGCAGCTTAGCGGGACAGAAAGAGACCCAGTACTTC.

The chain employs TRBV27 and TRBJ1-5; TRBD1 agrees at 9 bases. This CDR3 has 16 residues. Germline lookup yields CDR1 MNHEY and CDR2 SMNVEV (reference sequence). Unmatched junction bases numbered 9, after V lost 3 bases and J lost 6 bases. As DNA, the CDR3 is TGTGCCAGCAGTTTTTCCGGGACAGGGAGAAGTCAGCCCCAGCATTTT. It codes for CASSFSGTGRSQPQHF.

The DNA for the CDR3 is TGTGCCAGCAGGACAGGGGGAAGGTACGAGCAGTACTTC. Encoded protein: CASRTGGRYEQYF. The genes are TRBV2 and TRBJ2-7; 9 bases map to TRBD1. The junction had 4 bases not matched to a gene; V was cut back by 6 bases and J by 4 bases. The CDR3 runs 13 residues. CDR1 SNHLY and CDR2 FYNNEI come from the germline V gene.

The chain links TRBV19 to TRBJ2-5; 9 bases match TRBD2. Germline V gives CDR1 LNHDA, CDR2 SQIVND (reference sequence). With 6 bases clipped from V and 5 bases from J, the junction kept 16 bases outside the gene matches. The CDR3 has 17 residues. In DNA form, the CDR3 reads TGTGCCAGTAGCGCGCGCCTCGGGACTAGCATTTTTGAGACCCAGTACTTC. Protein product: CASSARLGTSIFETQYF.

The chain has TRBV5-4 and TRBJ2-1; 8 nucleotides agree with TRBD2. Germline V gene data show CDR1 as SGHNT and CDR2 as YYREEE (reference sequence). The CDR3 extends over 17 amino acids. V was clipped by 4 bases and J by 4 bases; unmatched bases: 13. CDR3 sequence: CASSGSTPGLEYNEQFF. The CDR3 coding sequence is TGTGCCAGCAGCGGCTCAACTCCGGGACTAGAATACAATGAGCAGTTCTTC.

This clone was seen only a few times. CDR3 DNA: TGTGCCAGCAGCTTAGCAGCAGGGGGTTGGGAAAAACTGTTTTTT. The encoded protein is CASSLAAGGWEKLFF. The chain uses TRBV7-9 and TRBJ1-4; TRBD1 matches 7 bases. This CDR3 is 15 amino acids long. CDR1 and CDR2 from the germline V gene are SEHNR and FQNEAQ (reference sequence). The V gene end was trimmed by 0 bases and the J gene end by 8 bases; junction bases not matched to a gene: 6.

The V gene is TRBV7-9, the J gene TRBJ1-4; tentatively, D is TRBD1 (5 bases). This CDR3 has 15 residues. V lost 4 bases, J lost 7 bases, and 16 bases lay in between. CDR1 and CDR2 from the germline V gene are SEHNR and FQNEAQ (reference sequence). CDR3 DNA: TGTGCCAGCAGCTCACTCGGGACGGAGTCTGAAAAACTGTTTTTT. Its protein is CASSSLGTESEKLFF.

The chain uses TRBV6-1 and TRBJ2-7; TRBD2 matches 7 bases. Per germline, CDR1 MNHNS and CDR2 SASEGT. The CDR3 loop spans 13 amino acids. V lost 4 bases, J lost 7 bases, and 7 bases stayed unmatched. The DNA for the CDR3 is TGTGCCAGCAGTGCCAGCGGGATCGGGGAGCAGTACTTC. The encoded protein is CASSASGIGEQYF.

This clone was detected only once. This chain joins TRBV6-5 and TRBJ2-5; no clear D. The CDR3 loop spans 14 amino acids. Trimming took 7 bases from V and 2 from J, leaving 14 bases between them. The V gene's germline CDR1 is MNHEY and CDR2 SVGAGI. The CDR3 bases are TGTGCCAGCACCCCACGGGCAGAACAAGAGACCCAGTACTTC. Its translation is CASTPRAEQETQYF.

V and J are TRBV4-1 and TRBJ1-2; 7 bases are shared with TRBD1. Trimming removed 0 bases from V and 4 bases from J; junction bases left unmatched: 5. The CDR3 length is 15 residues. Per germline, CDR1 MGHRA and CDR2 YSYEKL. The CDR3 bases are TGCGCCAGCAGCCAAGATGGGGGACAGCCCTATGGCTACACCTTC. Translation gives CASSQDGGQPYGYTF.

This clone was counted once. The gene calls are TRBV19 and TRBJ2-1; 9 bases are a match to TRBD1. The V segment lost 5 bases and the J segment 4 bases; nucleotides outside the gene matches: 3. The CDR3 is made up of 14 amino acids. Germline-derived CDR1 and CDR2 are LNHDA and SQIVND (reference sequence). The CDR3 DNA is TGTGCCAGTAGTGCAGGGACAGGGTACAATGAGCAGTTCTTC. It specifies CASSAGTGYNEQFF. The full variable domain, its missing parts supplied by reference TRBV19 and TRBJ2-1, is DGGITQSPKYLFRKEGQNVTLSCEQNLNHDAMYWYRQDPGQGLRLIYYSQIVNDFQKGDIAEGYSVSREKKESFPLTVTSAQKNPTAFYLCASSAGTGYNEQFFGPGTRLTVL.

V gene TRBV18 combines with J gene TRBJ1-1; TRBD1 aligns across 7 bases. The germline CDR1 and CDR2 sequences are KGHSH and LQKENI. J was trimmed by 0 bases and V by 3 bases; bases with no gene match: 1. The CDR3 has 14 residues. DNA for the CDR3: TGTGCCAGCTCACCGACAGGGTTGAACACTGAAGCTTTCTTT. This codes for CASSPTGLNTEAFF.

This sequence joins TRBV2 and TRBJ1-3, with D possibly being TRBD1 (5 bases). The CDR3 covers 15 residues. Looked up from germline, CDR1 is SNHLY and CDR2 is FYNNEI. V was trimmed by 6 bases and J by 0 bases, leaving 12 bases between them. The CDR3 loop is CASSLRQSSGNTIYF. The CDR3 bases are TGTGCCAGCAGCCTCCGACAGAGCTCTGGAAACACCATATATTTT.

The J gene is TRBJ2-5, the V gene TRBV20-1; D is ambiguous. V was cut by 6 bases and J by 2 bases, with 4 bases left in between. Germline V lookup: CDR1 DFQATT, CDR2 SNEGSKA (reference sequence). This CDR3 has 10 residues. The CDR3 spells CSATQETQYF. For the CDR3, the DNA is TGCAGTGCAACACAAGAGACCCAGTACTTC.